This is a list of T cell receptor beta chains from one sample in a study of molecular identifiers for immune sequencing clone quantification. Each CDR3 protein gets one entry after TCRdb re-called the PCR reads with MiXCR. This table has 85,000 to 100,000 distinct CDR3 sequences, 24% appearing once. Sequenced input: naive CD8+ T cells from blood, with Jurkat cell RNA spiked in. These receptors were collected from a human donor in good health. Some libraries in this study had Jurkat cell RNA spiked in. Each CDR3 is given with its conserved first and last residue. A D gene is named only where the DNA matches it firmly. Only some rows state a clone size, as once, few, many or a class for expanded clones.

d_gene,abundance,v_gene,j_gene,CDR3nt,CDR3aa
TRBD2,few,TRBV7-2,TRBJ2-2,TGTGCCAGCAGCTTAGTACTAGCGGTCCTCACCGGGGAGCTGTTTTTT,CASSLVLAVLTGELFF
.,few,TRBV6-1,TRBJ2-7,TGTGCCAGCAGTCCCCGGGGAGCCTACGAGCAGTACTTC,CASSPRGAYEQYF
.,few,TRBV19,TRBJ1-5,TGTGCCACTCAAGGGCAGGGCCATCAGCCCCAGCATTTT,CATQGQGHQPQHF
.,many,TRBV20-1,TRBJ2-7,TGCAGTGGGGCAACACAGTCCTACGAGCAGTACTTC,CSGATQSYEQYF
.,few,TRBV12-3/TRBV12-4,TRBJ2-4,TGTGCCAGCAGTTATTCGGGATTCAGAGCCAAAAACATTCAGTACTTC,CASSYSGFRAKNIQYF
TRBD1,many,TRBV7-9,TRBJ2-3,TGTGCCAGCAGCTCTCCCCTGGACAGGGTTAGCACAGATACGCAGTATTTT,CASSSPLDRVSTDTQYF
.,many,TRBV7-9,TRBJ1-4,TGTGCCAGCAGCTTATTGGGGTTGAAAGAAAAACTGTTTTTT,CASSLLGLKEKLFF
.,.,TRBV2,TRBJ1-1,TGTGCCAGCAGGCCGATTACCCCTGAAGCTTTCTTT,CASRPITPEAFF
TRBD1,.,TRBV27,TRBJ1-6,TGTGCCAGCAGTTTATTGGGACAGGCAAGTTCACCCCTCCACTTT,CASSLLGQASSPLHF
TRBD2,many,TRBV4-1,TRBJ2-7,TGCGCCAGCAGCCAAGGTGCTAGCGGCTCCTACGAGCAGTACTTC,CASSQGASGSYEQYF
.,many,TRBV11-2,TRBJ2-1,TGTGCCAGCAGCCTAGGACTATACAATGAGCAGTTCTTC,CASSLGLYNEQFF
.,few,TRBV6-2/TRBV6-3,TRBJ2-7,TGTGCCAGCAGTTATACGGGTCACTACGAGCAGTACTTC,CASSYTGHYEQYF
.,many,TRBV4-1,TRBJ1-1,TGCGCCAGCAGCCAAGGTTCCGTCACTGAAGCTTTCTTT,CASSQGSVTEAFF
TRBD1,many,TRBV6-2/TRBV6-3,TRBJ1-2,TGTGCCAGCAGTAACCACCACAGGGGGCGAAGAGGTTATGGCTACACCTTC,CASSNHHRGRRGYGYTF
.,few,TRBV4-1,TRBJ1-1,TGCGCCAGCAGCCAAAACAAGGGTAGAACTGAAGCTTTCTTT,CASSQNKGRTEAFF
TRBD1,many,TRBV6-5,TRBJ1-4,TGTGCCAGCAGTCACACCGGGACAGGGGGCGAAAAACTGTTTTTT,CASSHTGTGGEKLFF
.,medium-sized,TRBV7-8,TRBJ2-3,TGTGCCAGCAGCTTAGGGGGCACAGATACGCAGTATTTT,CASSLGGTDTQYF
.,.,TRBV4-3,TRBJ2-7,TGCGCCAGCAGCCAAAGTTTGGGCGAGCAGTACTTC,CASSQSLGEQYF
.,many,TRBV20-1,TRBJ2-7,TGCAGTGCTAGAGTCGGCCAGGTCGCCTACGAGCAGTACTTC,CSARVGQVAYEQYF
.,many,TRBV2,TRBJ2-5,TGTGCCAGCAGCGAAGGGACAAGCTGGGGTGAGACCCAGTACTTC,CASSEGTSWGETQYF
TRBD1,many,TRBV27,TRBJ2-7,TGTGCCCGGGACAGGGGGTCCTACGAGCAGTACTTC,CARDRGSYEQYF
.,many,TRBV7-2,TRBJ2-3,TGTGCCAGCAGCTCCCTTCCGCGAGACACAGATACGCAGTATTTT,CASSSLPRDTDTQYF
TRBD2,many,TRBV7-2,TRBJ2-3,TGTGCCAGCAGCCCAATAGCGGGATTCGGCACAGATACGCAGTATTTT,CASSPIAGFGTDTQYF
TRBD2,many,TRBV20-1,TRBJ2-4,TGCAGTGCTAGAGTCCCGGGAGGGCCGACGATAGCCAAAAACATTCAGTACTTC,CSARVPGGPTIAKNIQYF
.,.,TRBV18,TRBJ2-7,TGTGCCAGCTCGCCCCCCGGGGATCCCTCCTACGCGCAGTACTTC,CASSPPGDPSYAQYF
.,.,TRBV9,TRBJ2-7,TGTGCCAGCAGCCCAGGTGTTTACGAGCAGTACTTC,CASSPGVYEQYF
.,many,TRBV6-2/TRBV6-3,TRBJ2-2,TGTGCCAGCAGTTACGTCACCGGGGAGCTGTTTTTT,CASSYVTGELFF
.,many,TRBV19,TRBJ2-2,TGTGCCAGTAGTATCCAGGGGACCGGGGAGCTGTTTTTT,CASSIQGTGELFF
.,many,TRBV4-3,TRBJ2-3,TGCGCCAGCAGCCAAGACTCCTCAGCTGGAGATACGCAGTATTTT,CASSQDSSAGDTQYF